Shown below are 10 T cell receptor beta chains from a single sample sequenced in a study of OX40 agonist ivuxolimab in advanced cancers. Measured with immunoSEQ multiplex PCR; TCRdb has only the in-frame clones, and not every one. The table includes tens of thousands of clones, about nine tenths detected once. The sequenced sample was CD4+ or CD8+ T cells sorted from blood, obtained in a trial of the OX40 agonist ivuxolimab. The receptors originated from an adult with an advanced solid tumor such as melanoma, head and neck, liver or kidney cancer.

The chain carries TRBV10-2 and TRBJ1-5; 10 nucleotides line up with TRBD1. Trimming cost V 4 bases and J 5 bases; bases outside gene matches: 2. Per germline, CDR1 WSHSY and CDR2 SAAADI. The CDR3 covers 14 residues. CDR3 DNA sequence: TGCGCCAGCAGTGGGACAGGGGGATATCAGCCCCAGCATTTT. The encoded protein is CASSGTGGYQPQHF.

The chain carries TRBV4-1 and TRBJ2-1; weak D call: TRBD2 (6 bases). The CDR3 runs to 21 residues. Germline lookup yields CDR1 MGHRA and CDR2 YSYEKL. V lost 0 bases and J lost 2, with 26 bases in between. The CDR3 sequence: CASSQERVVAGRLGTYNEQFF. The CDR3 DNA is TGCGCCAGCAGCCAAGAAAGAGTGGTGGCGGGGCGGCTTGGAACCTACAATGAGCAGTTCTTC.

The rearrangement links TRBV7-9 to TRBJ1-2; 7 bases are a match to TRBD1. The CDR3 consists of 12 residues. V shed 6 bases and J 6 bases; nucleotides not matched to a gene: 4. Germline assignment: CDR1 SEHNR and CDR2 FQNEAQ (reference sequence). The CDR3: CASRYTGDGYTF. Here the CDR3 DNA reads TGTGCCAGCAGGTACACAGGGGATGGCTACACCTTC. Complete variable domain (other parts from reference TRBV7-9 and TRBJ1-2): DTGVSQNPRHKITKRGQNVTFRCDPISEHNRLYWYRQTLGQGPEFLTYFQNEAQLEKSRLLSDRFSAERPKGSFSTLEIQRTEQGDSAMYLCASRYTGDGYTFGSGTRLTVV.

CDR3 residues: CATSRHQLGDQPQHF. In nucleotides, the CDR3 is TGTGCCACCAGCAGACACCAACTAGGGGATCAGCCCCAGCATTTT. This chain uses TRBV15 with TRBJ1-5; D might be TRBD1 (5 bases). The CDR3 is 15 residues long. Looked up from germline, CDR1 is LNHNV and CDR2 is YYDKDF (reference sequence). V dropped 2 bases and J dropped 5 bases, with 13 bases sitting between them.

This chain joins TRBV5-1 and TRBJ2-7; TRBD1 aligns across 8 bases. V dropped 4 bases and J dropped 6; count of bases not matched to a gene: 9. Germline V gives CDR1 SGHRS, CDR2 YFSETQ. The CDR3 runs to 14 residues. The CDR3 spells CASSLDRAFSEQYF. CDR3 bases: TGCGCCAGCAGCCTGGACAGGGCTTTTTCCGAGCAGTACTTC.

This rearrangement joins TRBV5-1 to TRBJ2-5; D tentatively reads TRBD1 or TRBD2 (7 bases each). The CDR3 has 14 amino acids. Germline loops: CDR1 SGHRS, CDR2 YFSETQ. The ends were cut back, 4 bases at V and 5 bases at J, with 15 bases in the middle. CDR3 region: CASSLNRGGETQYF. CDR3 DNA: TGCGCCAGCAGCCTCAACAGGGGAGGGGAGACCCAGTACTTC.

This clone was found a few times. J is TRBJ1-5 and V is TRBV10-3; the D gene is possibly TRBD1 (6 bases). Germline assignment: CDR1 ENHRY and CDR2 SYGVKD. V lost 0 bases and J lost 8, with 8 bases in between. This CDR3 has 13 amino acids. The DNA of the CDR3 is TGTGCCATCAGTGAGTCGACAGGAGAGCCCCAGCATTTT. Encoded protein: CAISESTGEPQHF.

The genes are TRBV18 and TRBJ1-2, with a weak D call TRBD1 (5 bases). CDR1 is KGHSH, CDR2 LQKENI, per germline. The ends were cut back, 6 bases at V and 7 bases at J, with 15 bases in the middle. There are 13 residues in the CDR3. CDR3 DNA: TGTGCCAGCTCCACCAGCCCGGGGGGTGGCTACACCTTC. Translated: CASSTSPGGGYTF.

V is TRBV5-1 and J is TRBJ2-7; 7 bases are shared with TRBD1. CDR3 length: 14 amino acids. V was pared by 4 bases and J by 6 bases, with 10 bases of the junction left unmatched. CDR1 and CDR2 (germline): SGHRS, YFSETQ. For the CDR3, the DNA is TGCGCCAGCAGCCCCCAGGGGGAGCTTGGCGAGCAGTACTTC. It translates to CASSPQGELGEQYF.

V and J are TRBV5-1 and TRBJ1-1; D uncertain. The germline CDR1 and CDR2 sequences are SGHRS and YFSETQ. V was clipped by 0 bases and J by 0 bases, with 9 bases between them. The CDR3 length is 15 residues. CDR3: CASSLDRVLNTEAFF. The DNA for the CDR3 is TGCGCCAGCAGCTTGGACCGCGTATTGAACACTGAAGCTTTCTTT.